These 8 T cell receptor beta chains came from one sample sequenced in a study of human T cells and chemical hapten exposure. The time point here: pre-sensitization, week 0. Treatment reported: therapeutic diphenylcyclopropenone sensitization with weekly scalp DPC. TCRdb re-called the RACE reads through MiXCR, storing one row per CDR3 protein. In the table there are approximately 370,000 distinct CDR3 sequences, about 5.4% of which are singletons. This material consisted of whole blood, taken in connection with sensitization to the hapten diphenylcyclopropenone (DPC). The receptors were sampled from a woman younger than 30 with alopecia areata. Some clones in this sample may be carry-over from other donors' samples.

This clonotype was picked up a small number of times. CDR3 residues: CASTAMESTDTQYF. DNA for the CDR3: TGTGCCAGCACTGCGATGGAAAGCACAGATACGCAGTATTTT. The chain couples TRBV2 to TRBJ2-3, with D uncertain. The V gene's germline CDR1 is SNHLY and CDR2 FYNNEI. Between the trimmed V and J ends, which lost 7 bases and 0 bases, there was a span of 11 bases. This CDR3 spans 14 amino acids.

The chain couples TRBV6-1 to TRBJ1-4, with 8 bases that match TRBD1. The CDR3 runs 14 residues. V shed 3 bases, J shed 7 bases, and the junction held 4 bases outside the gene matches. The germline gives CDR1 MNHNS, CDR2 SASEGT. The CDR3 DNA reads TGTGCCAGCAGTGACGACAGGGGTAGTGAAAAACTGTTTTTT. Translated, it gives CASSDDRGSEKLFF.

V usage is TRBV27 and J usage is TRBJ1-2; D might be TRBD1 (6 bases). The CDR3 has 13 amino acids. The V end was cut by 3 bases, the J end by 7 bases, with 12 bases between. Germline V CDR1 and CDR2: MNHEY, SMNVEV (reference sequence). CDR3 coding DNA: TGTGCCAGCAGTTTCAGGGCGGGGGCTGGCTACACCTTC. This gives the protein CASSFRAGAGYTF.

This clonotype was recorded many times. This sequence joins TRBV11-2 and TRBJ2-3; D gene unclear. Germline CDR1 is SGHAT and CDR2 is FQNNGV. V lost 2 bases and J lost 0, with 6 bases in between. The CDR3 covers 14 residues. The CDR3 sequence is CASSLIASTDTQYF. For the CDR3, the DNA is TGTGCCAGCAGCTTAATCGCTAGCACAGATACGCAGTATTTT. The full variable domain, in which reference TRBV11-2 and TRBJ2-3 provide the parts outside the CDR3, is EAGVAQSPRYKIIEKRQSVAFWCNPISGHATLYWYQQILGQGPKLLIQFQNNGVVDDSQLPKDRFSAERLKGVDSTLKIQPAKLEDSAVYLCASSLIASTDTQYFGPGTRLTVL.

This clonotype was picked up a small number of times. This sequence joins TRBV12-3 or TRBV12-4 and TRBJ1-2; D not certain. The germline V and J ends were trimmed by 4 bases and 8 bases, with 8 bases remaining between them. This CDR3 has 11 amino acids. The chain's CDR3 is CASSSDLGYTF. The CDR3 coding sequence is TGTGCCAGCAGTTCTGACTTAGGCTACACCTTC.

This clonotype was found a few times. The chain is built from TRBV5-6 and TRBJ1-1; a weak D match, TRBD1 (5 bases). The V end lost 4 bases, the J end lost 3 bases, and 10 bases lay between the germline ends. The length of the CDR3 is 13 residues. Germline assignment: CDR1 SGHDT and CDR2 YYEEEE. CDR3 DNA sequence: TGTGCCAGCAGCCCAGACAGTGACACTGAAGCTTTCTTT. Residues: CASSPDSDTEAFF.

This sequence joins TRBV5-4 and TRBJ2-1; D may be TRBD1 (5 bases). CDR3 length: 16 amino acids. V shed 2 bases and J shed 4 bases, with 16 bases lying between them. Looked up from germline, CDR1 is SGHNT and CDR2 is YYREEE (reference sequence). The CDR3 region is CASSLHQGTDYNEQFF. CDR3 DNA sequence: TGTGCCAGCAGCTTACACCAGGGCACTGATTACAATGAGCAGTTCTTC.

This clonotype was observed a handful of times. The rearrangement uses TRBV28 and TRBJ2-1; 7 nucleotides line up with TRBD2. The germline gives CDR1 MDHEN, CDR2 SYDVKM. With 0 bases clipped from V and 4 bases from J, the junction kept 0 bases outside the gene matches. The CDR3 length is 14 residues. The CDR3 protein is CASSLWGGYNEQFF. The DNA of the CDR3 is TGTGCCAGCAGTTTATGGGGGGGGTACAATGAGCAGTTCTTC. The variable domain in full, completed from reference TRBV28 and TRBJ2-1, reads DVKVTQSSRYLVKRTGEKVFLECVQDMDHENMFWYRQDPGLGLRLIYFSYDVKMKEKGDIPEGYSVSREKKERFSLILESASTNQTSMYLCASSLWGGYNEQFFGPGTRLTVL.